The clone carrying this TCR beta chain was seen a few times. Its antigen is not known. This entry is derived from a study of vaccination and CD4 T cells after COVID-19. The overall study: Either the Pfizer-BioNTech BNT162b2 or Moderna mRNA-1273 vaccine was given as two doses.

Time point here: late sampling 161 to 241 days after vaccination in a few convalescent patients. Regarding treatment: approximately 9-day PBMC culture with coronavirus spike peptide pools or control peptides (ViraFEST assay). Expansion of antigen-specific T cells with peptide pools by ViraFEST preceded sequencing of TCRs. Points from the study as a whole: SARS-CoV-2-reactive clonotypes rose nonsignificantly, with the median going from about 20 to 38.

Oncomine TCR Beta short-read sequencing was applied to DNA from cultured CD4+ T cells. TCRdb itself ran the PCR reads through MiXCR, one entry per CDR3 protein. The sample gives 16,000 or so distinct CDR3 sequences, 44% of which show up once; roughly a sixth is in the top ten. CDR1 and CDR2 from the germline V gene are LNHDA and SQIVND (reference sequence). V dropped 9 bases and J dropped 8; count of bases not matched to a gene: 1. CDR3 length: 10 amino acids. The sequencing here drew on CD4+ T cells from blood, cultured in vitro, taken about 7 months after SARS-CoV-2 vaccination. The chain uses TRBV19 and TRBJ1-1; 9 bases line up with TRBD1. The TCR was taken from a human donor who had recovered from COVID-19. CDR3 in amino acids: CASGQGEAFF. CDR3 DNA: TGTGCCAGCGGACAGGGGGAAGCTTTCTTT.